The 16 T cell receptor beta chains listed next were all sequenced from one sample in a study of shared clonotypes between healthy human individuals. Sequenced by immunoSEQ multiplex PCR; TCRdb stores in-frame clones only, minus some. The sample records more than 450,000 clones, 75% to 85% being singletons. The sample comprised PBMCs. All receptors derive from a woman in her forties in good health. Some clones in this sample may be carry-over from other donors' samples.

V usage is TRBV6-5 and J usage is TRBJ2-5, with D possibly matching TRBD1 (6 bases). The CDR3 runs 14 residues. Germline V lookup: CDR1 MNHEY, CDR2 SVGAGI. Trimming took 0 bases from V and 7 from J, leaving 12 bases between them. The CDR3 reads CASSYSNRDGTQYF. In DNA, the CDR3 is TGTGCCAGCAGTTACTCGAACAGGGACGGGACCCAGTACTTC.

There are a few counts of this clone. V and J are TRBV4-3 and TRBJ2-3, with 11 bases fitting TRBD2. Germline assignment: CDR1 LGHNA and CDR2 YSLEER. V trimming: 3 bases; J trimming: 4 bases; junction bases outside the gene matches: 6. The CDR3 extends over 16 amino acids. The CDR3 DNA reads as TGCGCCAGCAGCCACCTACTAGCGGGAGAGCCAGATACGCAGTATTTT. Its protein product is CASSHLLAGEPDTQYF.

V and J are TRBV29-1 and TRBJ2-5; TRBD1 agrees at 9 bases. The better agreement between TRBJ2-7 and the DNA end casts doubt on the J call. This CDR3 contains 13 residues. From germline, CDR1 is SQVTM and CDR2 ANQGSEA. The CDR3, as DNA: TGCAGCACTTCCGGGACAGGGTCCTACGAGCAGTACTTC. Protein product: CSTSGTGSYEQYF.

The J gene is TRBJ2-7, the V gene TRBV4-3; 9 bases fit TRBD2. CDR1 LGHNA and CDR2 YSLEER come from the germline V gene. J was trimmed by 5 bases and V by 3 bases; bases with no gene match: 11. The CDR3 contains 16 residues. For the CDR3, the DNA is TGCGCCAGCAGCCAGCAGGTAGCGGGAGCCGGCCACGAGCAGTACTTC. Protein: CASSQQVAGAGHEQYF.

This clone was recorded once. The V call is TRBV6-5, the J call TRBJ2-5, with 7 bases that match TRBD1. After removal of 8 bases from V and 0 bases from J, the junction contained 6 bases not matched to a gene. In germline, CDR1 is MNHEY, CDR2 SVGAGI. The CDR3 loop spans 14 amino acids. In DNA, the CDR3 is TGTGCCAGCGGGACAGCCATGTACCAAGAGACCCAGTACTTC. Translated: CASGTAMYQETQYF.

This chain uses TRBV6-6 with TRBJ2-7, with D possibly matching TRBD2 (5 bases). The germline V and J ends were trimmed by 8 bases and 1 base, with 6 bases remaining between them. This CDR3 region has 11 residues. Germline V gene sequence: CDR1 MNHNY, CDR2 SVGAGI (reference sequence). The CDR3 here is CASGLSYEQYF. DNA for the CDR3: TGTGCCAGCGGACTGTCCTACGAGCAGTACTTC.

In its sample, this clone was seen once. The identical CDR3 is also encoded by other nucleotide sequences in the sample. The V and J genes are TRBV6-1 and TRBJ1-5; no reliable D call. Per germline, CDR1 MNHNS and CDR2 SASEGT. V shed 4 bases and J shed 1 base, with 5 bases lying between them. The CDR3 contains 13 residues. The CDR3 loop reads CASSGGSNQPQHF. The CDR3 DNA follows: TGTGCCAGCAGTGGCGGGAGCAATCAGCCCCAGCATTTT.

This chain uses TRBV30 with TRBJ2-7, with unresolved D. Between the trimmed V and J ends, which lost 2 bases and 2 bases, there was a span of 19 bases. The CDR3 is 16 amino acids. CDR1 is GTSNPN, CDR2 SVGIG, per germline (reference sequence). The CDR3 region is CAWSPESPSRAYEQYF. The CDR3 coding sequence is TGTGCCTGGAGTCCTGAGTCCCCCTCAAGGGCCTACGAGCAGTACTTC.

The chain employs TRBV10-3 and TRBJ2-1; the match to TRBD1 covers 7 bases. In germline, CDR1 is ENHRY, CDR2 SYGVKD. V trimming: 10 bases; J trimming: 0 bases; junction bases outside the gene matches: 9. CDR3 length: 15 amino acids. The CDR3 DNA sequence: TGTGCCACCACTCCCGGGACAGCCTCCTACAATGAGCAGTTCTTC. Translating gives CATTPGTASYNEQFF.

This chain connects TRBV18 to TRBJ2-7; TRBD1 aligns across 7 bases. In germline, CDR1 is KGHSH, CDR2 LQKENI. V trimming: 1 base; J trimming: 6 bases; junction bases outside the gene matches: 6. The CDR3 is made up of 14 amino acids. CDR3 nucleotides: TGTGCCAGCTCACCACGACAGGGTCTATCCGAGCAGTACTTC. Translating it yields CASSPRQGLSEQYF.

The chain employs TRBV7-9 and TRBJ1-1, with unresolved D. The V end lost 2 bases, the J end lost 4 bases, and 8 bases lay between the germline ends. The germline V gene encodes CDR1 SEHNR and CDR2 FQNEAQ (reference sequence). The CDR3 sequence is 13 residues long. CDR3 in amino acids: CASSLMAGTEAFF. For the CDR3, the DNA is TGTGCCAGCAGCTTAATGGCTGGCACTGAAGCTTTCTTT.

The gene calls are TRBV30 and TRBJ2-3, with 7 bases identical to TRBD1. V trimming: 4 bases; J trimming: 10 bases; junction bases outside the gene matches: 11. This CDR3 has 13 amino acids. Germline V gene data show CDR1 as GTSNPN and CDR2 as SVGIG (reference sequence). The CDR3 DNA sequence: TGTGCCTGGACCACCACCCGGGACAGCCCGCAGTATTTT. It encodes CAWTTTRDSPQYF.

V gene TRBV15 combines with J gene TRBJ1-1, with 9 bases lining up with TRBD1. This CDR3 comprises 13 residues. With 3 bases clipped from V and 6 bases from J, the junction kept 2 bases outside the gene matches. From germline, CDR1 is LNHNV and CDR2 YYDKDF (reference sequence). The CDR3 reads CATSRDRGAEAFF. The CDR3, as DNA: TGTGCCACCAGCAGGGACAGGGGCGCTGAAGCTTTCTTT.

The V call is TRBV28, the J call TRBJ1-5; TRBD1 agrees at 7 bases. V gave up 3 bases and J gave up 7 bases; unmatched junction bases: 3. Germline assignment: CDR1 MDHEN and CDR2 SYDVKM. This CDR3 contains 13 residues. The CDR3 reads CASSFLTGQPQHF. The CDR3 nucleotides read TGTGCCAGCAGTTTTCTGACAGGGCAGCCCCAGCATTTT.

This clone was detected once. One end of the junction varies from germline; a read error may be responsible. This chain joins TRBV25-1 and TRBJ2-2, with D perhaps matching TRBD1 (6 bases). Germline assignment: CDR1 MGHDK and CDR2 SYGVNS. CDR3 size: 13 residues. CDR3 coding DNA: TGTGCCAGCAGAGGGACACCCACCGAGGAGCTGTTTTTT. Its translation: CASRGTPTEELFF.

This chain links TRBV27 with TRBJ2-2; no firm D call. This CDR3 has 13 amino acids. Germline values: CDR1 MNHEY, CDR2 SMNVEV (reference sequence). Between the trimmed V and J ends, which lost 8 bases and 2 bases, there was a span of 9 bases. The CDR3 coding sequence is TGTGCCAGCGGCGCGGTAAACACCGGGGAGCTGTTTTTT. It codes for CASGAVNTGELFF.